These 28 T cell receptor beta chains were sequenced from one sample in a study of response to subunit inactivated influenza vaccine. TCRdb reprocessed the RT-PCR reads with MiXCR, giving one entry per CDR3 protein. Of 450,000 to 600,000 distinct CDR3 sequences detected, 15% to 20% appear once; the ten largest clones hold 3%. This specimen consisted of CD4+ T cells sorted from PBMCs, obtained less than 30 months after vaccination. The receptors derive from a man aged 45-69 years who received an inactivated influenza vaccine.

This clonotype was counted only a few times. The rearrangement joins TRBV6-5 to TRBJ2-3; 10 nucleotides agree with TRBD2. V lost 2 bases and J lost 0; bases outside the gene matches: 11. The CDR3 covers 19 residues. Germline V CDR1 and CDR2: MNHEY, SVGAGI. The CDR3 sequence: CASSYTLASGGPSTDTQYF. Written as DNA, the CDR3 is TGTGCCAGCAGTTACACCTTGGCTAGCGGGGGCCCGAGCACAGATACGCAGTATTTT.

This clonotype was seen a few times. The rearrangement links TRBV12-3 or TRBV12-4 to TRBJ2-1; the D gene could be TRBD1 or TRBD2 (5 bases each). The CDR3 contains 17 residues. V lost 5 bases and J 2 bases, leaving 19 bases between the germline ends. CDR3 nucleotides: TGTGCCAGCAGTGTACCCTATGGGGGTGGGACCTACAATGAGCAGTTCTTC. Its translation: CASSVPYGGGTYNEQFF.

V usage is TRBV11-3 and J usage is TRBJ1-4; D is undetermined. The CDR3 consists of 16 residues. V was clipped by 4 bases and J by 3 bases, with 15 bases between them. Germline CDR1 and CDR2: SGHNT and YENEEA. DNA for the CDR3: TGTGCCAGCAGCTCAAAACGGTTTTCATCTAATGAAAAACTGTTTTTT. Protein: CASSSKRFSSNEKLFF.

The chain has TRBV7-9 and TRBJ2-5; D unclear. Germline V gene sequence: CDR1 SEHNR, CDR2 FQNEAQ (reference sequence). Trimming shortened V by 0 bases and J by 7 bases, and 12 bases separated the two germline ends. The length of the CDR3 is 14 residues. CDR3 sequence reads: CASSLAGRSWTQYF. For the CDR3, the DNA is TGTGCCAGCAGCTTAGCCGGCAGGTCATGGACCCAGTACTTC.

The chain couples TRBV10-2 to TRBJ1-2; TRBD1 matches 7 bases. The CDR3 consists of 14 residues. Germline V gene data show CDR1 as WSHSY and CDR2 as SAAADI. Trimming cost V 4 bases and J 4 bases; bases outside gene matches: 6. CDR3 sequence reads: CASSGGQPLYGYTF. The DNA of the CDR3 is TGCGCCAGCAGTGGGGGACAGCCCCTCTATGGCTACACCTTC.

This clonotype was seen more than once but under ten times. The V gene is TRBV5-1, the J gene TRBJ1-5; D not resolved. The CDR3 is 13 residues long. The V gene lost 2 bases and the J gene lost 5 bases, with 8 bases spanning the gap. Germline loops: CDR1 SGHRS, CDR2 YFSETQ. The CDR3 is CASSFEPYQPQHF. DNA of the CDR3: TGCGCCAGCAGCTTCGAACCCTATCAGCCCCAGCATTTT.

The CDR3 is CASSPTSGAMAQYF. The DNA for the CDR3 is TGTGCCAGCAGCCCAACTAGCGGGGCCATGGCCCAGTACTTC. The V and J genes are TRBV12-3 or TRBV12-4 and TRBJ2-5; TRBD2 matches 10 bases. The CDR3 loop spans 14 amino acids. V lost 6 bases and J lost 9; bases outside the gene matches: 10.

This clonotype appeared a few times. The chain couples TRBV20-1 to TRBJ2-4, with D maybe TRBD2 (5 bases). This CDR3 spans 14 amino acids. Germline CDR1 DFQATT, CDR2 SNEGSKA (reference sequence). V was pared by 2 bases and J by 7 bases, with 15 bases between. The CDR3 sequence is CSARPLKGGNIQYF. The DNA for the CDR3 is TGCAGTGCTAGACCCCTTAAGGGCGGGAACATTCAGTACTTC.

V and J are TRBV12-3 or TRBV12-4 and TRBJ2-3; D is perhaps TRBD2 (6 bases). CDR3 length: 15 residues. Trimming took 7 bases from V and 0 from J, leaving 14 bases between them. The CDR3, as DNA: TGTGCCAGCATCGTTAGCGGAGGTAGCACAGATACGCAGTATTTT. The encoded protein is CASIVSGGSTDTQYF.

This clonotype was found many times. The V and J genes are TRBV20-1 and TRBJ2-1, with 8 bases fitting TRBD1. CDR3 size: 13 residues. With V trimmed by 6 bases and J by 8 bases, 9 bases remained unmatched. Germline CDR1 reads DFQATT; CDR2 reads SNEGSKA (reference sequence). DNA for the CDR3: TGCAGTGCCAGGGGGCACAGGGACCATGAGCAGTTCTTC. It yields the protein CSARGHRDHEQFF.

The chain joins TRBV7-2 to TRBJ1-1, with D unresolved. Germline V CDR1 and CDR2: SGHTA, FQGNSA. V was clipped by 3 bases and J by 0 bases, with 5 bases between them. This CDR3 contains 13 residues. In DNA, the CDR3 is TGTGCCAGCAGCTTTTATATGAACACTGAAGCTTTCTTT. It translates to CASSFYMNTEAFF.

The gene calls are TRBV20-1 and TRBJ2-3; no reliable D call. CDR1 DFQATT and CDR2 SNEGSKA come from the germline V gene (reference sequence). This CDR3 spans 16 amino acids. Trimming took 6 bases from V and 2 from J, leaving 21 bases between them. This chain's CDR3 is CSALSRGSDFTDTQYF. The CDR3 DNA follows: TGCAGTGCCCTATCCCGTGGTAGTGACTTCACAGATACGCAGTATTTT.

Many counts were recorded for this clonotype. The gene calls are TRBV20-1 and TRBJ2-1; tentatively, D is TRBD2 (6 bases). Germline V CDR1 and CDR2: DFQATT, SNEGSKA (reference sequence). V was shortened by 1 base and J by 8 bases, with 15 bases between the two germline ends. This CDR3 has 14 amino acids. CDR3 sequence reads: CSARVRGSLDEQFF. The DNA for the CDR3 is TGCAGTGCTAGAGTCCGGGGGAGCTTGGATGAGCAGTTCTTC.

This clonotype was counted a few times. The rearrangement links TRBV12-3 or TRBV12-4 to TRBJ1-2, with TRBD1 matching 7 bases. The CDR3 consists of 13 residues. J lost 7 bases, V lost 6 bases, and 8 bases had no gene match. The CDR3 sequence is CASSFPGGRGYTF. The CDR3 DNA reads TGTGCCAGCAGCTTTCCAGGGGGTCGTGGCTACACCTTC.

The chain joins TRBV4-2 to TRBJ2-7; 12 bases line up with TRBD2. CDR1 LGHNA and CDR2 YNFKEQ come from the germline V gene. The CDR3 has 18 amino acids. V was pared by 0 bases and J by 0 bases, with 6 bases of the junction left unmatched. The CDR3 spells CASSQDRTSGEDSYEQYF. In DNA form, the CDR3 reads TGTGCCAGCAGCCAAGATCGGACTAGCGGGGAGGACTCCTACGAGCAGTACTTC.

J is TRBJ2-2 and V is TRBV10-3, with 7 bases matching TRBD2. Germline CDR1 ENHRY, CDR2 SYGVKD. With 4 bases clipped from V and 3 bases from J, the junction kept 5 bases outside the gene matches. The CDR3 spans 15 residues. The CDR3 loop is CAISAGGQYTGELFF. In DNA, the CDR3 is TGTGCCATCAGTGCGGGGGGTCAATACACCGGGGAGCTGTTTTTT.

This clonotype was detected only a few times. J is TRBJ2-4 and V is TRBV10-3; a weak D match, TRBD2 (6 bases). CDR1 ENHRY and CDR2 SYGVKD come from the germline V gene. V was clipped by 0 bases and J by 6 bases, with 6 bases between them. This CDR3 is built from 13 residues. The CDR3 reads CAISESGGNIQYF. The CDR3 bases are TGTGCCATCAGTGAGTCGGGGGGAAACATTCAGTACTTC.

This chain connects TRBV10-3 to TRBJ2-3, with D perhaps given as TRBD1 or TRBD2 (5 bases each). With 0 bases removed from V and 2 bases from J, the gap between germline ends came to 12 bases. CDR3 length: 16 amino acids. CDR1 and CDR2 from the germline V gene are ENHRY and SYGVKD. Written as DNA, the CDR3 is TGTGCCATCAGTGAGTCTGGGGGTTCACTCACAGATACGCAGTATTTT. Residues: CAISESGGSLTDTQYF.

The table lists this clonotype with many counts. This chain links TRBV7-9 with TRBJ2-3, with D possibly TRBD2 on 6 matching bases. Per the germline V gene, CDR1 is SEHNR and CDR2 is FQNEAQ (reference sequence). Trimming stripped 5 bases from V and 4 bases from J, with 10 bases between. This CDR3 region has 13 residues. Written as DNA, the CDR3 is TGTGCCAGCAGCCGTTCGGGGGCAGATACGCAGTATTTT. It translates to CASSRSGADTQYF.

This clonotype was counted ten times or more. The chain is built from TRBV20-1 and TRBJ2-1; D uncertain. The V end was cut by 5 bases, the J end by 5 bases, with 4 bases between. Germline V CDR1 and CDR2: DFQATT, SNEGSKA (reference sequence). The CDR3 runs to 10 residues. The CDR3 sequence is CSASHNEQFF. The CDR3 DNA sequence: TGCAGTGCTTCCCACAATGAGCAGTTCTTC.

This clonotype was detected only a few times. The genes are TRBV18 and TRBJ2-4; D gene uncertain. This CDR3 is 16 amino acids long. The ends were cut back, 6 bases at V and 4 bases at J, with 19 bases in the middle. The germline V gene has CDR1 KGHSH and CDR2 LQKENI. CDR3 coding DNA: TGTGCCAGCTCCCCTCAACCGGAGATGATTAAAAACATTCAGTACTTC. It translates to CASSPQPEMIKNIQYF.

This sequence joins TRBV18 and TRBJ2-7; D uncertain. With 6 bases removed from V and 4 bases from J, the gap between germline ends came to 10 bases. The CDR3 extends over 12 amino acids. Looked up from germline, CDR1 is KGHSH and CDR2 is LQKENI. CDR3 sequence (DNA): TGTGCCAGCTCCTACGACGGTTACGAGCAGTACTTC. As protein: CASSYDGYEQYF.

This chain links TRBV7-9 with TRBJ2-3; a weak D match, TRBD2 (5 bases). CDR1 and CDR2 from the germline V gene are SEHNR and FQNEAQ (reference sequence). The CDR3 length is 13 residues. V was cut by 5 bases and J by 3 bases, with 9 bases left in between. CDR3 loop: CASSGRGTDTQYF. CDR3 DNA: TGTGCCAGCAGCGGCCGGGGAACAGATACGCAGTATTTT.

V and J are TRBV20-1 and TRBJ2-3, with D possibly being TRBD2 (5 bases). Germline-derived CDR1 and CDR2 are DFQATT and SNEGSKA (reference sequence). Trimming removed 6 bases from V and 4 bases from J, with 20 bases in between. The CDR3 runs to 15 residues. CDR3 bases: TGCAGTGCAAGTGCGGCCCTAGCTTCCTCAGATACGCAGTATTTT. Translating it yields CSASAALASSDTQYF.

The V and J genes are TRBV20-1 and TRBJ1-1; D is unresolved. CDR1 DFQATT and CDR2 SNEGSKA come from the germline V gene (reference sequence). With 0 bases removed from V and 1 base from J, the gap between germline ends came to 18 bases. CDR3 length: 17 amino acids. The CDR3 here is CSARDPQTPWSNTEAFF. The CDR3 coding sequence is TGCAGTGCTAGAGATCCCCAGACGCCTTGGTCGAACACTGAAGCTTTCTTT.

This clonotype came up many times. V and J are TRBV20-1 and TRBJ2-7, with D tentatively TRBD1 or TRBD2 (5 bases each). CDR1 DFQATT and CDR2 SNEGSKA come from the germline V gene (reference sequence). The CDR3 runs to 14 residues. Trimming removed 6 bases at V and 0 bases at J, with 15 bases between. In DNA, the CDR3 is TGCAGTGCAACAGGAGGTCTATTCTCCTACGAGCAGTACTTC. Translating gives CSATGGLFSYEQYF.

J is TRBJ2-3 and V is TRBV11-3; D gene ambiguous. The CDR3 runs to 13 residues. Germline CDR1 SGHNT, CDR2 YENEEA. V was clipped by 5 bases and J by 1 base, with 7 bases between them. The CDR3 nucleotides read TGTGCCAGCAGCCCGTATGGCACAGATACGCAGTATTTT. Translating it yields CASSPYGTDTQYF.

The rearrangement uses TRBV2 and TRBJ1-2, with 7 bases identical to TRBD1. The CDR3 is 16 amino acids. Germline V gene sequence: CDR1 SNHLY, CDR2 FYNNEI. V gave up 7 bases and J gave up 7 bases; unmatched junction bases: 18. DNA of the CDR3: TGTGCCAGCATCGACGGACAGGAACGATCATATGGTGGCTACACCTTC. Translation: CASIDGQERSYGGYTF.